This TCR beta chain is from a study of blood T cell repertoires in COVID-19. At the level of the study: Acute-phase and convalescent COVID-19 samples originated in the United States, Italy and Spain. T cells, B-cell-depleted T cells, or PBMCs supplied cDNA or gDNA.

As handled by the study authors: Reference gene primer amplification yielded estimated nucleated cell counts. TCRdb's copy holds only in-frame clones and misses some; the assay was immunoSEQ multiplex PCR. That table is the source of V, J and clone size, and D and trimming were worked out from the DNA. The sample contains 50,000 to 65,000 clones, around 80% of which appear only once. The CDR3 has 15 residues. V dropped 1 base and J dropped 5; count of bases not matched to a gene: 6. The V gene's germline CDR1 is SGHRS and CDR2 YFSETQ. The sample comprised peripheral blood. This sequence joins TRBV5-1 and TRBJ2-5, with 9 bases identical to TRBD1. This sequence was found in a woman aged 60 to 75 with acute or convalescent COVID-19. Here the CDR3 reads CASSLTGGEDETQYF. CDR3 DNA sequence: TGCGCCAGCAGCTTGACAGGGGGCGAGGATGAGACCCAGTACTTC.